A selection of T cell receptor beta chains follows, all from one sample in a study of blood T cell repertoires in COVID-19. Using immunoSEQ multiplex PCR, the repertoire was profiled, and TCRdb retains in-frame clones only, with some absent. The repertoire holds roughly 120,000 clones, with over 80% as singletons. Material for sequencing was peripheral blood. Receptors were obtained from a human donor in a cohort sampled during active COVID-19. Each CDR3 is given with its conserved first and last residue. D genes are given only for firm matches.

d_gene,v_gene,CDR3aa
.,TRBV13,CASSLGRSSYEQYF
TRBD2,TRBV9,CASSTAGLAGQETQYF
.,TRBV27,CASSLTGGPIEKLFF
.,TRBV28,CASSLGRAYNEQFF
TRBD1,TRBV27,CASSQQPEDRVLF
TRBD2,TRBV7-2,CASSLRPLGTSGGHREQFF
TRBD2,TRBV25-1,CASSVLAGAGELFF
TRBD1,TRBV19,CASSRTGALGTNTEAFF
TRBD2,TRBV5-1,CASSPGVAGDTQETQYF
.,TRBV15,CATSKGTPVNLGGNEKLFF
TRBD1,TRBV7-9,CASSADREKLFF
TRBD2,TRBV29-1,CSAYGIAGVGEQYF
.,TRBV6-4,CASSPGRVSTDTQYF
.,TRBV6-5,CASSFTGSRNTEAFF
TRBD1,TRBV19,CASSMTGTGRGLEQYF
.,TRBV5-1,CASSQETVPGNTIYF
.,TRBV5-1,CASSLNTISGNTIYF
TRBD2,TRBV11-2,CASSFRLAGVTDTQYF